This record concerns one T cell receptor beta chain sequence. Germline-derived CDR1 and CDR2 are MGHRA and YSYEKL. V gave up 3 bases and J gave up 2 bases, with 5 bases separating them. The CDR3 has 13 amino acids. Original processing notes: Amplification with reference gene primers provided the estimates of nucleated cell counts. The protocol was immunoSEQ multiplex PCR, while the TCRdb copy is restricted to in-frame clones and leaves out a portion. From that table come the V and J calls and clone size; the DNA was used to work out D and trimming. This repertoire shows 150,000 to 200,000 clones, roughly 82% found once; its top ten account for 4.5% to 6.5%. These data originate in a study of blood T cell repertoires in COVID-19. Looking at the study overall: Material from acute and convalescent COVID-19 was sourced from the United States, Italy and Spain. PBMCs, B-cell-depleted T cells, or T cells were the source of the cDNA or gDNA that made up the material.

The chain employs TRBV4-1 and TRBJ1-5; the D is unclear. The receptor was isolated from a woman aged 25 to 39 with acute or convalescent COVID-19. The sample comprised peripheral blood. CDR3 sequence reads: CASSHTGNQPQHF. The CDR3 coding sequence is TGCGCCAGCAGCCATACGGGCAATCAGCCCCAGCATTTT.